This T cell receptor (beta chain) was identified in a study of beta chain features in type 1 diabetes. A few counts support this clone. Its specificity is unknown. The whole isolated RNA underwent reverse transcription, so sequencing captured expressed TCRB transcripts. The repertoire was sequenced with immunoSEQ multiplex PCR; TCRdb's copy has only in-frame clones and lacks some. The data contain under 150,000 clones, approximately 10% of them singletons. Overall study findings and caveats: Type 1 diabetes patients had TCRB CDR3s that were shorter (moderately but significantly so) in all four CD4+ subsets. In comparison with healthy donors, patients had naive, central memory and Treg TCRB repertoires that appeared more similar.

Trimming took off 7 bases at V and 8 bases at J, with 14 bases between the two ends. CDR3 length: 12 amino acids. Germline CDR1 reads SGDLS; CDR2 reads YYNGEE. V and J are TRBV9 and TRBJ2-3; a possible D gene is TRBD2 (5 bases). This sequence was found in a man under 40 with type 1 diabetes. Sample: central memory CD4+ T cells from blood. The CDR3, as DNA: TGTGCCAGCGGTAAAGAAGGAGGTACGCAGTATTTT. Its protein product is CASGKEGGTQYF.